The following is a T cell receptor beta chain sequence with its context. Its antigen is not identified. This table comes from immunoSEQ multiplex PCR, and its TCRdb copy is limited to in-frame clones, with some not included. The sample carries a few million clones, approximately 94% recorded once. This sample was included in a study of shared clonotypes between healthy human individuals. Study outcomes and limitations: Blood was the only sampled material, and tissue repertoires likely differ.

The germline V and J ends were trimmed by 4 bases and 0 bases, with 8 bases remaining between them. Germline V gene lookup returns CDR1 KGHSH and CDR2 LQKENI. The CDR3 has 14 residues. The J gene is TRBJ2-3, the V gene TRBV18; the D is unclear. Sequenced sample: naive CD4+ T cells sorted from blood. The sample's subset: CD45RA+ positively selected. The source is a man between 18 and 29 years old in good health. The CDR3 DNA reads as TGTGCCAGCTCACTCCGATCTAGCACAGATACGCAGTATTTT. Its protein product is CASSLRSSTDTQYF.